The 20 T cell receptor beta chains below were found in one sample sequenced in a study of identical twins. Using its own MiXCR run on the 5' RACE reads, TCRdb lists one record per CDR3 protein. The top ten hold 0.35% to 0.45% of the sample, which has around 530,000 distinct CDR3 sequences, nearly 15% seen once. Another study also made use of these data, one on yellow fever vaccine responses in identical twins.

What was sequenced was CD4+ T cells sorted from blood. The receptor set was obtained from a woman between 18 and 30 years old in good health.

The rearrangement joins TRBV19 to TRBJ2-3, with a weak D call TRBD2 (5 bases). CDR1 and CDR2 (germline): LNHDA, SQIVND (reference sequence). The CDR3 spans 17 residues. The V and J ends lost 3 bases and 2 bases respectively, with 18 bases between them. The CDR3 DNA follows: TGTGCCAGTAGTATGGGGTCTGTCGCCGGGGACACAGATACGCAGTATTTT. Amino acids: CASSMGSVAGDTDTQYF.

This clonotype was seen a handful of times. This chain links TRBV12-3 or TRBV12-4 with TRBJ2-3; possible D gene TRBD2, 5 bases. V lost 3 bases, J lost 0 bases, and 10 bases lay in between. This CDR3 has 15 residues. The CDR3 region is CASSFGELSTDTQYF. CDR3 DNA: TGTGCCAGCAGTTTTGGGGAGTTGAGCACAGATACGCAGTATTTT.

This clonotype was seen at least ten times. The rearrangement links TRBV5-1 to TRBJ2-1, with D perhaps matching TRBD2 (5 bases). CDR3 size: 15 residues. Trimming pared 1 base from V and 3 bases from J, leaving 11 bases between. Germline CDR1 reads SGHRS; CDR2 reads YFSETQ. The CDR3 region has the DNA TGCGCCAGCAGCTTGCGTACTAGTGTCTACAATGAGCAGTTCTTC. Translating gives CASSLRTSVYNEQFF.

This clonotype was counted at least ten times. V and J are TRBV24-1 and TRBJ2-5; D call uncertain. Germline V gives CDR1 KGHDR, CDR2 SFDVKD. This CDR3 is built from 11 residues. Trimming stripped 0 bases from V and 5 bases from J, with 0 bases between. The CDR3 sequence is CATSDLETQYF. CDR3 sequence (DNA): TGTGCCACCAGTGATTTGGAGACCCAGTACTTC.

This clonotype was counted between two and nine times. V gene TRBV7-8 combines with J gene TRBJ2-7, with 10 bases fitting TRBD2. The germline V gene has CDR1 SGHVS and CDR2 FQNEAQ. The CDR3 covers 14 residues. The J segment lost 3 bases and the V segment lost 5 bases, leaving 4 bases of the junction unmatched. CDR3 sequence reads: CASSLSGGVYEQYV. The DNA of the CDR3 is TGTGCCAGCAGCCTCAGCGGGGGGGTCTACGAGCAGTACGTC.

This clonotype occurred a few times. CDR3 DNA sequence: TGTGCCAGCAGCCGCACGATTACCCCCCCCGGTCGAGTAGGGGAGGGTCAAGAGACCCAGTACTTC. Its translation: CASSRTITPPGRVGEGQETQYF. The chain uses TRBV6-4 and TRBJ2-5; 7 bases are a match to TRBD2. V shed 6 bases and J 2 bases; nucleotides not matched to a gene: 30. The CDR3 extends over 22 amino acids. Germline assignment: CDR1 MRHNA and CDR2 SNTAGT.

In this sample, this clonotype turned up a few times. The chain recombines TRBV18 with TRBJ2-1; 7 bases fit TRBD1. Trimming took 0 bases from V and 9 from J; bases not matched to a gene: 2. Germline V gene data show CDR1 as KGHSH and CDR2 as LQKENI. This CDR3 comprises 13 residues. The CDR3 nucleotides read TGTGCCAGCTCACCACCAGGGGGCGGTGAGCAGTTCTTC. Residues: CASSPPGGGEQFF.

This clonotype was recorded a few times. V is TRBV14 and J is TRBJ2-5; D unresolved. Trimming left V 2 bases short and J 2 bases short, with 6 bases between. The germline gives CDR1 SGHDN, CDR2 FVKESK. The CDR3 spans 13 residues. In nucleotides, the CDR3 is TGTGCCAGCAGCCAATTGGGGCAAGAGACCCAGTACTTC. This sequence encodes CASSQLGQETQYF.

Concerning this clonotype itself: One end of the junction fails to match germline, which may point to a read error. CDR3 DNA sequence: TGCTGTGCGTCCGATTTCGGGGGGATGGGCACAGATACGCAGTATTTT. As protein: CCASDFGGMGTDTQYF. This sequence joins TRBV20-1 and TRBJ2-3; 7 nucleotides line up with TRBD2. This CDR3 contains 16 residues. Germline loops: CDR1 DFQATT, CDR2 SNEGSKA (reference sequence).

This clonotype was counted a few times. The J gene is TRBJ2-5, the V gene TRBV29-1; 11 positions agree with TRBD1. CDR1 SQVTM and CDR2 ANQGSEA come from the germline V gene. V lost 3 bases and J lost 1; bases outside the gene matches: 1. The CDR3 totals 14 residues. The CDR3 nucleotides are TGCAGCGTTGACGGGACAGGGGGCCAAGAGACCCAGTACTTC. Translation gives CSVDGTGGQETQYF.

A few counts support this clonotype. Written as DNA, the CDR3 is TGCGCCAGCAGCTTGGAAGCAAGCTATAACACTGAAGCTTTCTTT. Translation: CASSLEASYNTEAFF. The chain is built from TRBV5-1 and TRBJ1-1; D ambiguous. From germline, CDR1 is SGHRS and CDR2 YFSETQ. This CDR3 contains 15 residues. Trimming shortened V by 0 bases and J by 2 bases, and 11 bases separated the two germline ends.

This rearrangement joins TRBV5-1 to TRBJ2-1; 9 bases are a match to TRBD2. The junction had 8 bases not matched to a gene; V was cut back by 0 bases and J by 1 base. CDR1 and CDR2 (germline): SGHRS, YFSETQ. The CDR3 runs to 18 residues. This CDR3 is CASSLALLAGISYNEQFF. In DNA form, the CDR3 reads TGCGCCAGCAGCTTGGCCCTTCTAGCGGGGATTTCCTACAATGAGCAGTTCTTC.

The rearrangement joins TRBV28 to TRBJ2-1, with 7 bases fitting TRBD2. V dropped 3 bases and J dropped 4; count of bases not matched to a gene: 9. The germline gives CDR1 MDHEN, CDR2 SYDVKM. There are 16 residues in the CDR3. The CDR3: CASSFLPRERYNEQFF. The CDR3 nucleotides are TGTGCCAGCAGTTTCCTTCCGCGGGAGCGTTACAATGAGCAGTTCTTC.

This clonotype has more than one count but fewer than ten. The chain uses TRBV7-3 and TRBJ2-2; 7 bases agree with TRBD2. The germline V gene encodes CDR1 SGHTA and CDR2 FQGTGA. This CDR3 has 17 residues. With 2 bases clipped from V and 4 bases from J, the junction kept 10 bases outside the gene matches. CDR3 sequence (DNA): TGTGCCAGCAGCTTATTAGGCGCGAGCGGGGTCACCGGGGAGCTGTTTTTT. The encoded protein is CASSLLGASGVTGELFF.

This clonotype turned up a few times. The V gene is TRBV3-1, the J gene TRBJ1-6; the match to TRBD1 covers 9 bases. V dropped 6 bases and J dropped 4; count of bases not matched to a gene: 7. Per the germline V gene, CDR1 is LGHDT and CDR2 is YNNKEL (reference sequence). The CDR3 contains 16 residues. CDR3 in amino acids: CASSNTGGAYNSPLHF. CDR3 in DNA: TGTGCCAGCAGTAATACAGGGGGCGCTTATAATTCACCCCTCCACTTT.

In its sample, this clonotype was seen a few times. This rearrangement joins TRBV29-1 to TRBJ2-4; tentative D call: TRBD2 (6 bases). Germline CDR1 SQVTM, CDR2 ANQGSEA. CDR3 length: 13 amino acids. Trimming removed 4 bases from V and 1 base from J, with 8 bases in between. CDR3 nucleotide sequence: TGCAGCGTTGGGGAGGAGGCCAAAAACATTCAGTACTTC. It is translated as CSVGEEAKNIQYF. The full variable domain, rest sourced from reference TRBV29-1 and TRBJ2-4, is SAVISQKPSRDICQRGTSLTIQCQVDSQVTMMFWYRQQPGQSLTLIATANQGSEATYESGFVIDKFPISRPNLTFSTLTVSNMSPEDSSIYLCSVGEEAKNIQYFGAGTRLSVL.

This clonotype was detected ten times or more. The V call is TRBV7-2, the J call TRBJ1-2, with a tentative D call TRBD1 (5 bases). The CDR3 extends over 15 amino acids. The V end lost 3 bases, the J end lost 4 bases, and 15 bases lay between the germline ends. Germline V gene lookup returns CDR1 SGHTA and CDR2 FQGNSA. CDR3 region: CASSFSGAQFYGYTF. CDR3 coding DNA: TGTGCCAGCAGCTTTTCCGGGGCGCAGTTCTATGGCTACACCTTC.

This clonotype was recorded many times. The CDR3 sequence: CASRGGGETQYF. CDR3 DNA sequence: TGTGCCAGCAGAGGTGGGGGTGAGACCCAGTACTTC. V is TRBV12-3 or TRBV12-4 and J is TRBJ2-5; the D gene could be TRBD1 or TRBD2 (5 bases each). CDR3 size: 12 residues. Trimming pared 6 bases from V and 5 bases from J, leaving 10 bases between.

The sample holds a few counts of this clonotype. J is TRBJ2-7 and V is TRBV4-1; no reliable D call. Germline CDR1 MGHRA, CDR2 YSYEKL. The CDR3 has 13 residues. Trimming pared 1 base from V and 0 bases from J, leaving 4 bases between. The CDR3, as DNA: TGCGCCAGCAGCCAAGTGGGCTCCTACGAGCAGTACTTC. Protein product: CASSQVGSYEQYF.

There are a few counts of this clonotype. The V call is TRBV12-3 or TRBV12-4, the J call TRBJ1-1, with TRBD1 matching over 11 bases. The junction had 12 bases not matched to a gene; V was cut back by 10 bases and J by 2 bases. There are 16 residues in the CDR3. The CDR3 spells CAITTGQGGFNTEAFF. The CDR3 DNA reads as TGTGCCATAACAACGGGACAGGGGGGTTTTAACACTGAAGCTTTCTTT.